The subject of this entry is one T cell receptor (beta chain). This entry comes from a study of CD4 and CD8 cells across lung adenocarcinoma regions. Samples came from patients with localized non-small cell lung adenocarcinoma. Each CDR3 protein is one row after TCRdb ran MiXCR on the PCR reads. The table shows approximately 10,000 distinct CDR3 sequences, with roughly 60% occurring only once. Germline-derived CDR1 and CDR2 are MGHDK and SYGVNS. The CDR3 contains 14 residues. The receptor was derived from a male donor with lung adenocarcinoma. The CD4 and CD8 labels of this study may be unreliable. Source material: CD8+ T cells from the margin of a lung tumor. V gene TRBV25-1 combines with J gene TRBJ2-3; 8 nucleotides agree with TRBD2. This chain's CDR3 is CAGSGGGDPETQYF. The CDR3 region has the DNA TGTGCGGGGAGCGGGGGAGGAGACCCAGAGACCCAGTATTTT.